The 20 T cell receptor beta chains below come from one sample, sequenced in a study of early T cells in non-severe SARS-CoV-2 infection. TCRdb fed the 5' RACE reads into MiXCR, producing one record per CDR3 protein. The repertoire holds over 85,000 distinct CDR3 sequences, with roughly an eighth as singletons. Sequenced here: whole blood, sampled at baseline. Receptors were obtained from an adult who was a healthcare worker with PCR-confirmed SARS-CoV-2 infection or an uninfected control (not recorded which).

This clonotype was recorded a few times. The CDR3 DNA follows: TGCAGTGTCCGAACACTAGCGGAGTTCTACAATGAGCAGTTCTTC. Translating it yields CSVRTLAEFYNEQFF. V is TRBV20-1 and J is TRBJ2-1; 8 positions match TRBD2. The CDR3 contains 15 residues. V lost 7 bases, J lost 3 bases, and 11 bases stayed unmatched. Germline V gene data show CDR1 as DFQATT and CDR2 as SNEGSKA (reference sequence).

This clonotype was observed a handful of times. V usage is TRBV20-1 and J usage is TRBJ2-7; D perhaps matches TRBD2 (6 bases). This CDR3 has 12 residues. V was clipped by 3 bases and J by 6 bases, with 12 bases between them. Germline V gene sequence: CDR1 DFQATT, CDR2 SNEGSKA (reference sequence). Here the CDR3 reads CSASWRVGEQYF. The CDR3 DNA reads TGCAGTGCTAGTTGGAGGGTGGGCGAGCAGTACTTC.

This clonotype was seen only a few times. The chain uses TRBV29-1 and TRBJ1-2, with D maybe TRBD1 (5 bases). Germline V gives CDR1 SQVTM, CDR2 ANQGSEA. V was pared by 4 bases and J by 8 bases, with 14 bases between. The CDR3 runs to 12 residues. CDR3 in amino acids: CSVGQGLDGYTF. The CDR3 bases are TGCAGCGTTGGGCAGGGTTTGGACGGCTACACCTTC.

This clonotype was seen more than once but under ten times. Germline and junction disagree at one end, which may indicate a read error. The chain combines TRBV6-4 with TRBJ1-1; D gene unclear. The CDR3 has 11 residues. Looked up from germline, CDR1 is MRHNA and CDR2 is SNTAGT. This CDR3 is CASSGQFAAFF. The DNA for the CDR3 is TGCGCCAGCAGTGGGCAATTCGCAGCTTTCTTT.

This clonotype counts as medium-sized. The chain has TRBV6-6 and TRBJ1-1; D possibly corresponds to TRBD1 (6 bases). The V end was cut by 5 bases, the J end by 8 bases, with 15 bases between. Germline V gene data show CDR1 as MNHNY and CDR2 as SVGAGI (reference sequence). This CDR3 region has 13 residues. This CDR3 is CASSPGAGGEAFF. The CDR3 DNA reads TGTGCCAGCAGTCCGGGGGCCGGGGGAGAAGCTTTCTTT.

Many counts were recorded for this clonotype. The J gene is TRBJ1-1, the V gene TRBV12-3 or TRBV12-4; D may be TRBD1 (6 bases). The CDR3 has 13 residues. Between the trimmed V and J ends, which lost 4 bases and 1 base, there was a span of 7 bases. The CDR3 spells CASSYRENTEAFF. The CDR3, as DNA: TGTGCCAGCAGTTACAGGGAGAACACTGAAGCTTTCTTT.

This clonotype was observed a few times. The junction and the germline gene differ at one end; a read error may be behind it. The V gene is TRBV20-1, the J gene TRBJ1-3; 9 positions match TRBD1. The length of the CDR3 is 14 residues. Per the germline V gene, CDR1 is DFQATT and CDR2 is SNEGSKA (reference sequence). CDR3 in amino acids: CSANTGGSENTIYF. In DNA, the CDR3 is TGCAGTGCTAACACAGGGGGCTCTGAAAACACCATATATTTT.

This chain uses TRBV6-5 with TRBJ1-4; D remains unclear. This CDR3 is 14 amino acids long. V was trimmed by 2 bases and J by 6 bases, leaving 10 bases between them. Germline assignment: CDR1 MNHEY and CDR2 SVGAGI. CDR3 sequence: CASSYGEGDEKLFF. CDR3 bases: TGTGCCAGCAGTTACGGAGAGGGCGATGAAAAACTGTTTTTT.

In this sample, this clonotype turned up a few times. V usage is TRBV7-8 and J usage is TRBJ1-1; 8 nucleotides line up with TRBD1. J lost 3 bases, V lost 4 bases, and 13 bases had no gene match. The CDR3 spans 17 residues. CDR1 and CDR2 from the germline V gene are SGHVS and FQNEAQ. CDR3 nucleotides: TGTGCCAGCAGCTATTCCGGGACAGGCGACGGGGACACTGAAGCTTTCTTT. Its protein product is CASSYSGTGDGDTEAFF.

The genes are TRBV7-9 and TRBJ1-2, with 7 nucleotides matching TRBD1. Germline V gives CDR1 SEHNR, CDR2 FQNEAQ (reference sequence). CDR3 length equals 13 residues. With 0 bases clipped from V and 5 bases from J, the junction kept 0 bases outside the gene matches. The CDR3 spells CASSLAGQYGYTF. Here the CDR3 DNA reads TGTGCCAGCAGCTTAGCGGGACAGTATGGCTACACCTTC.

J is TRBJ2-2 and V is TRBV10-3; the D is unclear. CDR3 length: 13 amino acids. V dropped 5 bases and J dropped 0 bases, with 4 bases sitting between them. Per the germline V gene, CDR1 is ENHRY and CDR2 is SYGVKD. CDR3 sequence (DNA): TGTGCCATCAGTCGCACGAACACCGGGGAGCTGTTTTTT. As protein: CAISRTNTGELFF.

J is TRBJ2-5 and V is TRBV7-9; 9 positions match TRBD2. Germline CDR1 reads SEHNR; CDR2 reads FQNEAQ (reference sequence). The CDR3 length is 15 residues. V lost 0 bases and J lost 5; bases outside the gene matches: 4. In DNA, the CDR3 is TGTGCCAGCAGCTTAGCAGCTAGCGGGGCGGAGACCCAGTACTTC. Encoded protein: CASSLAASGAETQYF.

This clonotype was recorded a few times. CDR3 protein: CASSLGRGNSPLHF. As DNA, the CDR3 is TGCGCCAGCAGCTTGGGCAGGGGGAACTCACCCCTCCACTTT. This rearrangement joins TRBV5-1 to TRBJ1-6; 7 nucleotides line up with TRBD1. Germline loops: CDR1 SGHRS, CDR2 YFSETQ. V lost 0 bases to trimming and J lost 10 bases; unmatched junction nucleotides: 4. The CDR3 extends over 14 amino acids.

The gene calls are TRBV7-8 and TRBJ2-5, with D possibly TRBD2 on 5 matching bases. V dropped 2 bases and J dropped 9 bases, with 13 bases sitting between them. Germline V gene lookup returns CDR1 SGHVS and CDR2 FQNEAQ. The CDR3 has 13 amino acids. CDR3 DNA sequence: TGTGCCAGCAGCTTAAGCGGCCCGGCGGCCCAGTACTTC. Its translation is CASSLSGPAAQYF.

This chain links TRBV29-1 with TRBJ1-1; weak D call: TRBD1 (6 bases). The germline V and J ends were trimmed by 5 bases and 1 base, with 17 bases remaining between them. The V gene's germline CDR1 is SQVTM and CDR2 ANQGSEA. The CDR3 consists of 15 residues. This CDR3 is CSVLGGARRNTEAFF. The CDR3 DNA reads TGCAGCGTTTTAGGGGGGGCGCGACGGAACACTGAAGCTTTCTTT.

This clonotype was found many times. V and J are TRBV5-4 and TRBJ1-1; possible D gene TRBD1, 6 bases. V shed 3 bases and J shed 0 bases, with 18 bases lying between them. The CDR3 extends over 17 amino acids. In germline, CDR1 is SGHNT, CDR2 YYREEE (reference sequence). CDR3: CASSSDIIDRLNTEAFF. The CDR3 DNA follows: TGTGCCAGCAGCTCGGACATCATCGACAGGCTGAACACTGAAGCTTTCTTT.

This clonotype showed up just a few times. This rearrangement joins TRBV12-3 or TRBV12-4 to TRBJ2-7, with D tentatively TRBD2 (8 bases). V dropped 6 bases and J dropped 6 bases, with 15 bases sitting between them. The CDR3 has 13 residues. The CDR3 reads CASSSGGGFEQYF. The DNA for the CDR3 is TGTGCCAGCAGCTCGGGAGGGGGCTTCGAGCAGTACTTC.

The sample holds a few counts of this clonotype. The rearrangement uses TRBV7-3 and TRBJ1-5; D remains unclear. Germline loops: CDR1 SGHTA, CDR2 FQGTGA. This CDR3 is 16 amino acids long. V shed 2 bases and J shed 12 bases, with 23 bases lying between them. The CDR3 DNA reads TGTGCCAGCAGCTTAGCGTTGGCAGCCCCAATCCGAAACCAGCATTTT. The encoded protein is CASSLALAAPIRNQHF.

This clonotype has ten or more counts. V gene TRBV12-3 or TRBV12-4 combines with J gene TRBJ1-2, with TRBD1 matching 10 bases. This CDR3 has 15 amino acids. J lost 4 bases, V lost 4 bases, and 6 bases had no gene match. Here the CDR3 DNA reads TGTGCCAGCAGTTCGCGGGACAGGGGAATCTATGGCTACACCTTC. It encodes CASSSRDRGIYGYTF.

The V call is TRBV3-1, the J call TRBJ1-2, with 9 bases aligning to TRBD1. The V gene's germline CDR1 is LGHDT and CDR2 YNNKEL (reference sequence). CDR3 size: 13 residues. After removal of 3 bases from V and 9 bases from J, the junction contained 5 bases not matched to a gene. The CDR3 coding sequence is TGTGCCAGCAGCCACGGACAGGGGAGAAGCTACACCTTC. Its translation: CASSHGQGRSYTF.